This T cell receptor beta chain was profiled in a study of T cell responses to AZD1222 COVID-19 vaccine (dated by TCRdb to the early 2020s). About the study as a whole: A total of just over 230 trial participants underwent TCR sequencing, of whom about 210 had received two doses of AZD1222 and about 26 had received two doses of the MenACWY control vaccine. Trial participants were enrolled by age into 18-55, 56-69 and 70-plus year subgroups, with approximately 160, 26 and 62 TCR-sequenced participants respectively. The paper as a whole reports these results and caveats: The vaccine-associated CD4 TCRs covered the entire spike protein, and the dominant responses fell in regions 160-218 and 743-854. Epitopes outside the regions mutated in the B.1.351 and B.1.1.7 variants were reportedly recognized by nearly half of the unique spike-specific TCRs. Most participants were white British and females outnumbered males, and the authors suggested that clonal diversity may have been underestimated. A significant rise in spike-specific TCR breadth and depth was observed after two AZD1222 doses relative to day 0 and relative to MenACWY recipients. The 56-69-year group was small, and its depth increase did not reach significance, likely because of low power. Because no day 14 peak-response samples were available, the repertoires could be characterized only after the peak T cell response. Conclusions about previously exposed vaccinees were limited because only a handful of AZD1222 recipients were SARS-CoV-2 seropositive at baseline.

This clone showed up just once. Its antigen remains unidentified. Nothing much larger sits one base from this clone, and base qualities are not available. The CDR3 regions of human TCRbeta chains were analyzed by immunosequencing. The original methods were these. Repertoire TCRs were matched against a reference library of SARS-CoV-2-specific TCRs generated with the MIRA antigen-specificity platform. Breadth was defined as the fraction of unique TCRs that were SARS-CoV-2-associated, and depth was defined as the fraction of total T cells that were SARS-CoV-2-associated. Using the MIRA data, each spike-specific TCR was mapped to the spike region that the TCR reacts to and placed in a CD4 or CD8 class. Log10-transformed breadth and depth values were compared by one-way ANOVA with Sidak's multiple comparisons tests. Held by TCRdb, this immuneACCESS table contains in-frame sequences only and omits some clones. Under half of the omission traces to an unresolved V gene where checked; the cause of the rest is unknown. Clone size and V and J calls were adopted from that table, with D and trimming inferred from the DNA. The sample contains about 64,000 clones, 80% of them found a single time. The ten largest account for more than 13% of the sample.

What this sample's time point label stands for: about 28 days (+/-7) after the second vaccine dose. AZD1222 recipients given second doses at about 4 weeks or at about 12 weeks were pooled, since spike-specific TCR depth and breadth were not found to differ between the two schedules. Vaccinee samples were obtained from the UK trials COV001 and COV002, which included a single-blind randomized controlled phase 2/3 trial of AZD1222 (ChAdOx1 nCoV-19) in healthy adults. Trial participant PBMC samples were collected at day 0 and day 28 after the second dose for TCRbeta chain sequencing. CDR1 and CDR2 are read off the germline V gene as MGHRA and YSYEKL. Compared with germline, V lacks 2 bases and J lacks 3 bases; bases without a gene match: 10. Including the terminal cysteine and phenylalanine, the CDR3 comprises 17 residues. Kept here is only the CDR3 DNA, which spans 51 bases and is read in frame from base 1.

The sample in question was peripheral blood, obtained 28 days after the second AZD1222 dose. The chain couples TRBV4-1 to TRBJ1-5; the central 7 bases match TRBD1. This receptor was identified in an adult who received the AZD1222 COVID-19 vaccine. CDR3 loop: CASSQYGDSPLNQPQHF. The DNA sequence is as follows: TGCGCCAGCAGCCAATATGGGGACAGTCCCCTCAATCAGCCCCAGCATTTT.